This T cell receptor (beta chain) was documented in a study of blood T cell repertoires in COVID-19. Looking at the study overall: The samples span acute and convalescent COVID-19 from the United States, Italy and Spain. From T cells, B-cell-depleted T cells, or PBMCs came the material, which was cDNA or gDNA.

The CDR3 has 15 amino acids. The V end lost 1 base, the J end lost 10 bases, and 17 bases lay between the germline ends. Germline V lookup: CDR1 SGHDT, CDR2 YYEEEE. This clone was seen just once. Assay: immunoSEQ multiplex PCR; the TCRdb copy retains only in-frame clones and omits some. The table lists 250,000 to 300,000 clones, just over 85% of them singletons. This clonotype originated in a woman in her thirties with active or convalescent COVID-19. The chain is built from TRBV5-6 and TRBJ2-2, with TRBD2 as a possible D gene (6 bases). Sequencing input: peripheral blood. The CDR3 here is CASSLKDRDSPELFF. DNA of the CDR3: TGTGCCAGCAGCTTGAAAGACCGGGACTCCCCGGAGCTGTTTTTT.